These 9 T cell receptor beta chains were all obtained from the same sample, sequenced in a study of T cell changes during pregnancy in multiple sclerosis. Data came from immunoSEQ multiplex PCR; TCRdb stores just in-frame clones and leaves some out. This sample has about 64,000 clones, with almost 97% found just once. Sequencing was performed on CD8+ T cells from peripheral blood mononuclear cells, taken after pregnancy. Source of these receptors: a female donor with multiple sclerosis, enrolled in a pregnancy study.

This clone was recorded once. The rearrangement uses TRBV4-1 and TRBJ1-3; D remains ambiguous. Germline loops: CDR1 MGHRA, CDR2 YSYEKL. The CDR3 length is 15 residues. Trimming took 0 bases from V and 0 from J, leaving 6 bases between them. CDR3 protein: CASSQDPSSGNTIYF. Written as DNA, the CDR3 is TGCGCCAGCAGCCAAGACCCGAGCTCTGGAAACACCATATATTTT.

CDR3 in DNA: TGTGCCAGCAGCTATCCAGGGGGTGGCTATGGCTACACCTTC. Protein: CASSYPGGGYGYTF. The genes are TRBV7-9 and TRBJ1-2; TRBD1 agrees at 7 bases. CDR1 is SEHNR, CDR2 FQNEAQ, per germline (reference sequence). The CDR3 length is 14 residues. V lost 4 bases, J lost 4 bases, and 6 bases stayed unmatched.

V and J are TRBV25-1 and TRBJ1-1; 9 bases fit TRBD1. CDR3 size: 14 residues. Looked up from germline, CDR1 is MGHDK and CDR2 is SYGVNS. The V gene end was trimmed by 4 bases and the J gene end by 4 bases; junction bases not matched to a gene: 4. CDR3 amino acids: CASSVGQGFTEAFF. The CDR3 DNA reads as TGTGCCAGCAGTGTAGGACAGGGGTTCACTGAAGCTTTCTTT.

The J gene is TRBJ2-7, the V gene TRBV28; a weak D match, TRBD2 (5 bases). The V end lost 2 bases, the J end lost 2 bases, and 10 bases lay between the germline ends. CDR1 MDHEN and CDR2 SYDVKM come from the germline V gene. The CDR3 length is 14 residues. CDR3 coding DNA: TGTGCCAGCAGTTTAGGGGAGTCGGCCTACGAGCAGTACTTC. It yields the protein CASSLGESAYEQYF.

DNA of the CDR3: TGTGCCAGCCAGGGATTAACCTCGGGAGGCATCGACGAGCAGTACTTC. Translating gives CASQGLTSGGIDEQYF. The chain combines TRBV27 with TRBJ2-7, with 7 bases fitting TRBD2. Per germline, CDR1 MNHEY and CDR2 SMNVEV (reference sequence). The CDR3 runs 16 residues. V lost 8 bases and J lost 5; bases outside the gene matches: 18.

About this clone: The junction does not match germline at one end; this may be a read error. The genes are TRBV6-5 and TRBJ2-1; a possible D gene is TRBD1 (6 bases). This CDR3 has 16 amino acids. The germline V gene has CDR1 MNHEY and CDR2 SVGAGI. CDR3 sequence (DNA): TGTGCCAGCAGTTACGGAACAGGGAGCTCCAACAATGAGCAGTTCTTC. This gives the protein CASSYGTGSSNNEQFF.

This rearrangement joins TRBV6-5 to TRBJ2-1; TRBD1 aligns across 8 bases. V was clipped by 2 bases and J by 5 bases; unmatched bases: 8. The CDR3 consists of 16 residues. Germline V gene sequence: CDR1 MNHEY, CDR2 SVGAGI. The CDR3 DNA sequence: TGTGCCAGCAGTTACACCGGACAGGGCGGCCACAATGAGCAGTTCTTC. Translation: CASSYTGQGGHNEQFF.

The chain uses TRBV7-6 and TRBJ2-1; 8 nucleotides line up with TRBD2. J was trimmed by 2 bases and V by 5 bases; bases with no gene match: 5. The CDR3 consists of 15 residues. Germline V lookup: CDR1 SGHVS, CDR2 FNYEAQ. In nucleotides, the CDR3 is TGTGCCAGCAGCCGCGGACTAGCTCCCTACAATGAGCAGTTCTTC. It translates to CASSRGLAPYNEQFF.

This sequence joins TRBV7-6 and TRBJ2-7, with unresolved D. The CDR3 runs to 11 residues. Germline V gene sequence: CDR1 SGHVS, CDR2 FNYEAQ. Trimming took off 4 bases at V and 3 bases at J, with 4 bases between the two ends. The CDR3 region is CASSSNYEQYF. DNA of the CDR3: TGTGCCAGCAGCTCTAACTACGAGCAGTACTTC.